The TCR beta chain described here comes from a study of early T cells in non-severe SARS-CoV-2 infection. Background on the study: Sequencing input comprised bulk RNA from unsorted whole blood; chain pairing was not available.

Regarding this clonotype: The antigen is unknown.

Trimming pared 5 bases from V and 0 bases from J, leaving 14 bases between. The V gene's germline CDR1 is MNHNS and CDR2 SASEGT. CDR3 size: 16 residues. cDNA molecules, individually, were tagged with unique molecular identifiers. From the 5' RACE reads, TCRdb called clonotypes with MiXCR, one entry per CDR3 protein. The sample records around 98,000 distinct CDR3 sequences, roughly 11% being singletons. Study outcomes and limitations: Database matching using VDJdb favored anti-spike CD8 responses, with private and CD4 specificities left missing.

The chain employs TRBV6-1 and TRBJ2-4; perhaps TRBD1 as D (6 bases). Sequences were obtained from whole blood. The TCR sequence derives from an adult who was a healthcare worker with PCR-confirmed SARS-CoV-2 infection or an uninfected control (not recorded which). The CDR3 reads CASSPLGQIAKNIQYF. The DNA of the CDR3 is TGTGCCAGCAGTCCCCTTGGACAGATAGCCAAAAACATTCAGTACTTC.